Listed below are T cell receptor beta chains from one sample, sequenced in a study of CD8 T cells in ankylosing spondylitis. TCRdb redid the calling of the 5' RACE reads with MiXCR, one entry per CDR3 protein. Of 300,000 to 400,000 distinct CDR3 sequences listed, roughly 14% are singletons. Sequenced: blood, either unsorted or a sorted T cell fraction (not recorded which). The origin of the receptors is a male donor with ankylosing spondylitis or in good health (not recorded which). CDR3s include the opening cysteine and the closing phenylalanine or tryptophan. D genes are given only for firm matches. Size is stated for part of the rows, as once, few or many counts, or as a class when the clone is expanded.

V	D	size	J	CDR3	DNA
TRBV7-9	-	many	TRBJ2-5	CASSSRTEGETQYF	TGTGCCAGCAGCTCCCGGACAGAAGGGGAGACCCAGTACTTC
TRBV12-3/TRBV12-4	-	many	TRBJ1-5	CASSIGTYQPQHF	TGTGCCAGCAGTATCGGGACCTATCAGCCCCAGCATTTT
TRBV4-1	TRBD2	-	TRBJ2-1	CASSGRRLADYNEQFF	TGCGCCAGCAGCGGGCGGAGGCTAGCGGATTACAATGAGCAGTTCTTC
TRBV20-1	TRBD2	-	TRBJ2-3	CSARPPRGGRDTQYF	TGCAGTGCTAGACCCCCGCGGGGGGGCAGGGATACGCAGTATTTT
TRBV7-9	TRBD2	few	TRBJ2-7	CASSLYVAGEQYF	TGTGCCAGCAGCTTATACGTAGCGGGCGAGCAGTACTTC
TRBV29-1	-	few	TRBJ2-3	CSVEQAGTDTQYF	TGCAGCGTTGAGCAGGCCGGCACAGATACGCAGTATTTT
TRBV12-3/TRBV12-4	-	-	TRBJ2-7	CASRVGGASYEQYF	TGTGCCAGCCGAGTGGGGGGGGCCTCCTACGAGCAGTACTTC
TRBV20-1	-	few	TRBJ2-5	CSAARETQYF	TGCAGTGCGGCAAGAGAGACCCAGTACTTC
TRBV12-3/TRBV12-4	-	-	TRBJ2-1	CASSKTFSSYNEQFF	TGTGCCAGCAGTAAGACTTTCAGCTCCTACAATGAGCAGTTCTTC
TRBV12-5	-	-	TRBJ2-1	CASGLHLDEQFF	TGTGCTAGTGGTTTGCACCTGGATGAGCAGTTCTTC
TRBV12-3/TRBV12-4	-	many	TRBJ2-7	CASSLAGGPYEQYF	TGTGCCAGCAGTTTAGCAGGGGGTCCTTACGAGCAGTACTTC
TRBV29-1	TRBD2	few	TRBJ2-1	CSVHPSGGTYNEQFF	TGCAGCGTCCACCCTAGCGGGGGCACCTACAATGAGCAGTTCTTC
TRBV5-1	-	-	TRBJ1-2	CASSLGSSGSHYGYTF	TGCGCCAGCAGCTTGGGGTCGTCAGGGAGCCACTATGGCTACACCTTC
TRBV5-6	-	many	TRBJ2-1	CASSLKAGLPGRSYNEQFF	TGTGCCAGCAGCTTGAAGGCGGGACTTCCAGGCCGCTCCTACAATGAGCAGTTCTTC
TRBV10-3	-	few	TRBJ1-4	CAISESIANEKLFF	TGTGCCATCAGTGAGTCTATCGCTAATGAAAAACTGTTTTTT
TRBV14	-	-	TRBJ2-2	CASSHLGGAGTGELFF	TGTGCCAGCAGCCACTTGGGGGGCGCGGGCACCGGGGAGCTGTTTTTT
TRBV28	TRBD2	few	TRBJ2-1	CASSSGTRPHEQFF	TGTGCCAGCAGTTCCGGGACTAGGCCCCATGAGCAGTTCTTC
TRBV19	-	-	TRBJ2-7	CASSMGSYYEQYF	TGTGCCAGTAGTATGGGCAGCTACTACGAGCAGTACTTC
TRBV6-5	-	few	TRBJ2-3	CASSRSGRGTDTQYF	TGTGCCAGCAGTCGTAGCGGTAGGGGTACAGATACGCAGTATTTT
TRBV12-3/TRBV12-4	-	few	TRBJ1-5	CASSLRSRVDQPQHF	TGTGCCAGCAGTTTAAGGAGCCGGGTAGATCAGCCCCAGCATTTT
TRBV5-1	-	few	TRBJ1-1	CASSLQLPNTEAFF	TGCGCCAGCAGCTTGCAGCTTCCGAACACTGAAGCTTTCTTT
TRBV20-1	-	-	TRBJ2-5	CSAIGTDQETQYF	TGCAGTGCTATTGGCACAGACCAAGAGACCCAGTACTTC
TRBV20-1	-	-	TRBJ1-2	CSARGADGYTF	TGCAGTGCTAGGGGGGCGGATGGCTACACCTTC
TRBV27	-	few	TRBJ1-1	CASREGVTEAFF	TGTGCCAGCAGAGAAGGAGTGACTGAAGCTTTCTTT
TRBV3-1	-	few	TRBJ1-1	CASSPLAGNTEAFF	TGTGCCAGCAGCCCCCTTGCGGGGAACACTGAAGCTTTCTTT
TRBV20-1	-	few	TRBJ1-4	CSARGSREKLFF	TGCAGTGCTAGGGGATCGAGAGAAAAACTGTTTTTT
TRBV5-1	-	many	TRBJ2-3	CASSLAGITDTQYF	TGCGCCAGCAGCTTGGCCGGGATTACAGATACGCAGTATTTT
TRBV5-1	-	many	TRBJ2-3	CASSLGVGRGRTDTQYF	TGCGCCAGCAGCTTGGGGGTCGGTAGGGGACGCACAGATACGCAGTATTTT
TRBV6-1	-	many	TRBJ1-2	CASSEGLQGVYGYTF	TGTGCCAGCAGTGAAGGCCTCCAGGGAGTCTATGGCTACACCTTC
TRBV7-2	TRBD1	-	TRBJ2-5	CASRNTGGEKTQYF	TGTGCCAGCAGGAATACAGGGGGCGAAAAGACCCAGTACTTC
TRBV11-3	-	-	TRBJ1-1	CASSLGVGAANTEAFF	TGTGCCAGCAGCTTAGGGGTGGGGGCGGCGAACACTGAAGCTTTCTTT
TRBV10-3	TRBD2	few	TRBJ2-1	CAISQLAEQYNEQFF	TGTGCCATCAGTCAACTAGCGGAGCAATACAATGAGCAGTTCTTC
TRBV10-2	-	-	TRBJ1-2	CASSPRVLGYGYTF	TGCGCCAGCAGTCCCAGGGTATTGGGCTATGGCTACACCTTC
TRBV11-2	-	many	TRBJ2-7	CASSWGPDSYEQYF	TGTGCCAGCAGCTGGGGTCCAGACTCCTACGAGCAGTACTTC
TRBV7-2	-	-	TRBJ2-1	CASSSIGSFNEQFF	TGTGCCAGCAGCTCCATCGGGAGCTTCAATGAGCAGTTCTTC
TRBV20-1	-	-	TRBJ2-3	CSALGLDTQYF	TGCAGTGCTCTGGGGTTAGATACGCAGTATTTT
TRBV20-1	TRBD2	few	TRBJ2-1	CSARRLAGEEEQFF	TGCAGTGCTAGGAGGTTAGCGGGAGAGGAGGAGCAGTTCTTC
TRBV29-1	TRBD1	few	TRBJ1-3	CSVELRQGKTGNTIYF	TGCAGCGTTGAATTGCGACAGGGGAAAACTGGAAACACCATATATTTT
TRBV5-1	-	few	TRBJ2-1	CASSLGDPVYNEQFF	TGCGCCAGCAGCTTGGGGGATCCCGTCTACAATGAGCAGTTCTTC
TRBV24-1	TRBD1	-	TRBJ2-1	CATSDPGQGDREQFF	TGTGCCACCAGTGACCCGGGACAGGGGGATCGTGAGCAGTTCTTC
TRBV29-1	-	-	TRBJ1-2	CSVERGANYGYTF	TGCAGCGTTGAACGGGGGGCAAACTATGGCTACACCTTC
TRBV9	TRBD2	-	TRBJ2-1	CASSVLAGGTIYNEQFF	TGTGCCAGCAGCGTACTAGCGGGAGGAACTATATACAATGAGCAGTTCTTC
TRBV20-1	-	many	TRBJ2-4	CSASRGRNIQYF	TGCAGTGCTAGTAGGGGGAGGAACATTCAGTACTTC
TRBV12-5	-	-	TRBJ1-2	CASGYFEIRYGYTF	TGTGCTAGTGGTTATTTCGAGATTAGATATGGCTACACCTTC
TRBV10-3	-	few	TRBJ2-2	CAISESSGPLGELFF	TGTGCCATCAGTGAGTCTAGCGGTCCATTGGGGGAGCTGTTTTTT
TRBV7-2	TRBD1	-	TRBJ2-3	CASTSQQGATDTQYF	TGTGCCAGCACCTCCCAGCAGGGGGCAACAGATACGCAGTATTTT
TRBV30	-	-	TRBJ2-7	CAWSVRGGLYEQYF	TGTGCCTGGAGTGTACGTGGGGGGCTCTACGAGCAGTACTTC
TRBV25-1	-	-	TRBJ2-1	CASSEAGLEQFF	TGTGCCAGCAGTGAAGCTGGCCTTGAGCAGTTCTTC
TRBV27	-	-	TRBJ2-1	CASSPTYLGSTNEQFF	TGTGCCAGCAGCCCTACCTACCTTGGGTCCACCAATGAGCAGTTCTTC
TRBV5-4	TRBD1	-	TRBJ2-3	CASSPSSTGTDTQYF	TGTGCCAGCAGCCCCTCTTCGACAGGGACAGATACGCAGTATTTT
TRBV2	-	few	TRBJ1-2	CASREGLGYGYTF	TGTGCCAGCAGAGAAGGGCTCGGCTATGGCTACACCTTC
TRBV20-1	-	-	TRBJ2-5	CSAGVQETQYF	TGCAGTGCCGGGGTCCAAGAGACCCAGTACTTC